A selection of T cell receptor beta chains follows, all from one sample in a study of blood T cell repertoires in COVID-19. Libraries were prepared by immunoSEQ multiplex PCR; TCRdb keeps only in-frame clonotypes and omits some of them. The sample shows a few hundred thousand clones, roughly 80% of them seen only once. Sequenced material: peripheral blood. The receptors originated from a woman over 75 with acute or convalescent COVID-19. The CDR3 runs from the conserved cysteine through the conserved F or W. A D gene is named only where the DNA matches it firmly. The size field is filled for only some rows; it gives once, few, many or a size class.

size: few
D: TRBD1
V: TRBV7-2
J: TRBJ2-5
CDR3: CASSLAGTGAETQYF
DNA: TGTGCCAGCAGCTTAGCCGGGACAGGGGCAGAGACCCAGTACTTC

size: once
D: NA
V: TRBV19
J: TRBJ2-7
CDR3: CASTVRQGSYEQYF
DNA: TGTGCCAGTACCGTCCGGCAGGGGTCCTACGAGCAGTACTTC

size: NA
D: TRBD1
V: TRBV11-2
J: TRBJ1-6
CDR3: CASSLAGGTGVSPLHF
DNA: TGTGCCAGCAGCTTAGCGGGTGGGACAGGGGTTTCACCCCTCCACTTT

size: NA
D: NA
V: TRBV7-2
J: TRBJ2-7
CDR3: CASSSSSYEQYF
DNA: TGTGCCAGCAGCTCCAGCTCCTACGAGCAGTACTTC

size: NA
D: TRBD1
V: TRBV19
J: TRBJ1-2
CDR3: CASRTTGVVSYGYTF
DNA: TGTGCCAGTAGGACAACAGGGGTTGTTAGCTATGGCTACACCTTC

size: many
D: NA
V: TRBV7-3
J: TRBJ1-2
CDR3: CASSLIAGSGYTF
DNA: TGTGCCAGCAGCTTAATAGCAGGGTCCGGCTACACCTTC

size: NA
D: TRBD1
V: TRBV5-8
J: TRBJ1-5
CDR3: CASRPTGLGSQPQHF
DNA: TGTGCCAGCAGACCGACAGGGCTGGGGAGTCAGCCCCAGCATTTT

size: NA
D: NA
V: TRBV30
J: TRBJ2-7
CDR3: CAWRYPHSWEQYF
DNA: TGTGCCTGGAGATACCCCCACTCCTGGGAGCAGTACTTC

size: NA
D: NA
V: TRBV5-1
J: TRBJ1-4
CDR3: CASSLESRGSEKLFF
DNA: TGCGCCAGCAGCTTGGAAAGCCGGGGGAGTGAAAAACTGTTTTTT

size: NA
D: TRBD2
V: TRBV9
J: TRBJ2-7
CDR3: CASSEGGLAGVHEQYF
DNA: TGTGCCAGCAGCGAGGGGGGACTAGCGGGAGTCCACGAGCAGTACTTC

size: NA
D: TRBD1
V: TRBV11-2
J: TRBJ2-7
CDR3: CASSLGQGAHEQYF
DNA: TGTGCCAGCAGCTTAGGTCAGGGGGCCCACGAGCAGTACTTC

size: NA
D: TRBD1
V: TRBV29-1
J: TRBJ2-7
CDR3: CSVTGGTYEQYF
DNA: TGCAGCGTTACAGGGGGGACCTACGAGCAGTACTTC

size: NA
D: TRBD2
V: TRBV6-5
J: TRBJ2-3
CDR3: CASSRLPGRADTQYF
DNA: TGTGCCAGCAGTAGATTGCCGGGGAGGGCAGATACGCAGTATTTT

size: NA
D: NA
V: TRBV3-1/TRBV3-2
J: TRBJ2-3
CDR3: CASSQERITTQYF
DNA: TGTGCCAGCAGCCAAGAGAGAATAACTACGCAGTATTTT

size: NA
D: NA
V: TRBV7-6
J: TRBJ2-1
CDR3: CASSLLIAHEQFF
DNA: TGTGCCAGCAGCCTCCTAATTGCCCATGAGCAGTTCTTC

size: NA
D: TRBD1
V: TRBV6-6
J: TRBJ2-7
CDR3: CASSPGDRGYEQYF
DNA: TGTGCCAGCAGCCCCGGGGACAGGGGTTACGAGCAGTACTTC

size: once
D: NA
V: TRBV20-1
J: TRBJ1-2
CDR3: CSAGGGYGYTF
DNA: TGCAGTGCTGGGGGGGGATATGGCTACACCTTC

size: once
D: NA
V: TRBV28
J: TRBJ1-1
CDR3: CASSQGFEAFF
DNA: TGTGCCAGCAGCCAGGGGTTTGAAGCTTTCTTT

size: NA
D: NA
V: TRBV6-6
J: TRBJ1-2
CDR3: CASKGAGEDGYTF
DNA: TGTGCCAGCAAAGGGGCGGGGGAGGATGGCTACACCTTC

size: few
D: TRBD1
V: TRBV3-1/TRBV3-2
J: TRBJ2-5
CDR3: CASSREQGYEETQYF
DNA: TGTGCCAGCAGCCGGGAACAGGGGTACGAAGAGACCCAGTACTTC

size: NA
D: NA
V: TRBV14
J: TRBJ2-7
CDR3: CASSHPGLVYEQYF
DNA: TGTGCCAGCAGCCACCCGGGGTTAGTCTACGAGCAGTACTTC

size: few
D: NA
V: TRBV3-1/TRBV3-2
J: TRBJ2-1
CDR3: CASSHKIRLRNEQFF
DNA: TGTGCCAGCAGTCACAAGATCAGACTCCGTAATGAGCAGTTCTTC

size: NA
D: NA
V: TRBV28
J: TRBJ1-3
CDR3: CASSIPEGNGNTIYF
DNA: TGTGCCAGCAGTATCCCCGAGGGAAATGGAAACACCATATATTTT

size: NA
D: NA
V: TRBV5-8
J: TRBJ2-7
CDR3: CASSSTGPYEQYF
DNA: TGTGCCAGCAGCTCCACAGGGCCCTACGAGCAGTACTTC

size: NA
D: NA
V: TRBV28
J: TRBJ1-4
CDR3: CASSLSPGVLFF
DNA: TGTGCCAGCAGTTTATCCCCAGGGGTCCTGTTTTTT

size: NA
D: NA
V: TRBV7-2
J: TRBJ2-7
CDR3: CATRQPGAYEQYF
DNA: TGTGCCACCCGCCAGCCGGGGGCCTACGAGCAGTACTTC

size: NA
D: TRBD1
V: TRBV5-4
J: TRBJ2-3
CDR3: CASSYGQGAFLADTQYF
DNA: TGTGCCAGCAGCTATGGACAGGGGGCGTTCTTGGCAGATACGCAGTATTTT

size: NA
D: NA
V: TRBV13
J: TRBJ2-7
CDR3: CASSLYSSHRQQYF
DNA: TGTGCCAGCAGCTTATACAGCAGCCATAGGCAGCAGTACTTC

size: NA
D: NA
V: TRBV2
J: TRBJ1-4
CDR3: CASIRTAGNEKLFF
DNA: TGTGCCAGCATCAGGACAGCGGGGAATGAAAAACTGTTTTTT

size: NA
D: TRBD2
V: TRBV18
J: TRBJ2-1
CDR3: CASSLEGLAGDNEQFF
DNA: TGTGCCAGCTCACTAGAGGGACTAGCGGGGGACAATGAGCAGTTCTTC

size: few
D: NA
V: TRBV6-5
J: TRBJ1-2
CDR3: CASSHPEGGGYTF
DNA: TGTGCCAGCAGCCACCCGGAGGGAGGTGGCTACACCTTC

size: few
D: TRBD2
V: TRBV10-2
J: TRBJ2-5
CDR3: CASGGRGEETQYF
DNA: TGCGCCTCGGGGGGGCGGGGTGAAGAGACCCAGTACTTC

size: NA
D: TRBD2
V: TRBV7-9
J: TRBJ2-7
CDR3: CASSLMGTSGYEQYF
DNA: TGTGCCAGCAGCTTAATGGGGACTAGCGGATACGAGCAGTACTTC

size: NA
D: NA
V: TRBV27
J: TRBJ1-1
CDR3: CASSLNRNTEAFF
DNA: TGTGCCAGCAGTTTAAACAGGAACACTGAAGCTTTCTTT

size: NA
D: TRBD2
V: TRBV10-3
J: TRBJ2-3
CDR3: CATHASGAADTQYF
DNA: TGTGCCACCCACGCTAGCGGGGCTGCAGATACGCAGTATTTT

size: NA
D: TRBD1
V: TRBV5-1
J: TRBJ1-2
CDR3: CASSWGQGPYGYTF
DNA: TGCGCCAGCAGCTGGGGACAGGGCCCCTATGGCTACACCTTC

size: few
D: NA
V: TRBV5-1
J: TRBJ2-5
CDR3: CASSLGRAGPQETQYF
DNA: TGCGCCAGCAGCTTGGGACGGGCGGGACCTCAAGAGACCCAGTACTTC

size: NA
D: TRBD2
V: TRBV4-1
J: TRBJ2-7
CDR3: CASSLYGGGESYEQYF
DNA: TGCGCCAGCAGCCTATATGGGGGAGGGGAGTCCTACGAGCAGTACTTC

size: NA
D: NA
V: TRBV5-8
J: TRBJ2-5
CDR3: CASSLTSTKETQYF
DNA: TGTGCCAGCAGCTTGACTAGTACGAAAGAGACCCAGTACTTC

size: once
D: NA
V: TRBV2
J: TRBJ2-7
CDR3: CASTTGRTSYEQYF
DNA: TGTGCCAGCACAACGGGGAGAACATCCTACGAGCAGTACTTC

size: NA
D: TRBD1
V: TRBV7-3
J: TRBJ1-1
CDR3: CASSPRQGAEAFF
DNA: TGTGCCAGCAGCCCCAGACAGGGCGCTGAAGCTTTCTTT

size: NA
D: TRBD1
V: TRBV3-1/TRBV3-2
J: TRBJ1-1
CDR3: CASSHSTDRDRGTEAFF
DNA: TGTGCCAGCAGCCATAGCACGGACAGGGATAGGGGCACTGAAGCTTTCTTT

size: NA
D: TRBD2
V: TRBV3-1/TRBV3-2
J: TRBJ2-7
CDR3: CASSQERWASGGPVYEQYF
DNA: TGTGCCAGCAGCCAAGAAAGATGGGCTAGCGGGGGGCCCGTCTACGAGCAGTACTTC

size: NA
D: TRBD2
V: TRBV2
J: TRBJ2-5
CDR3: CASTRTSGETQYF
DNA: TGTGCCAGCACCAGGACTAGCGGGGAGACCCAGTACTTC

size: NA
D: NA
V: TRBV14
J: TRBJ1-2
CDR3: CASSQGDNIYGYTF
DNA: TGTGCCAGCAGCCAGGGGGACAACATCTATGGCTACACCTTC

size: NA
D: TRBD2
V: TRBV4-2
J: TRBJ2-5
CDR3: CASSLVAGVQETQYF
DNA: TGTGCCAGCAGCCTAGTAGCGGGGGTCCAAGAGACCCAGTACTTC

size: NA
D: NA
V: TRBV4-3
J: TRBJ2-1
CDR3: CASSQDYNNEQFF
DNA: TGCGCCAGCAGCCAAGATTATAACAATGAGCAGTTCTTC

size: NA
D: TRBD1
V: TRBV5-8
J: TRBJ1-6
CDR3: CASSRDRGKSPLHF
DNA: TGTGCCAGCAGCCGGGACAGGGGGAAATCACCCCTCCACTTT

size: once
D: TRBD2
V: TRBV10-3
J: TRBJ2-3
CDR3: CAISESGTSGADTQYF
DNA: TGTGCCATCAGTGAGTCCGGGACTAGCGGGGCAGATACGCAGTATTTT

size: once
D: NA
V: TRBV5-8
J: TRBJ2-7
CDR3: CASSLDYYEQYF
DNA: TGTGCCAGCAGCTTGGATTACTACGAGCAGTACTTC

size: NA
D: NA
V: TRBV29-1
J: TRBJ2-7
CDR3: CSVRWRGSYEQYF
DNA: TGCAGCGTCCGCTGGCGGGGCTCCTACGAGCAGTACTTC

size: NA
D: NA
V: TRBV21-1
J: TRBJ1-2
CDR3: CASTGYGYTF
DNA: TGTGCCAGCACCGGCTATGGCTACACCTTC

size: NA
D: NA
V: TRBV15
J: TRBJ2-2
CDR3: CATSRGLANTGELFF
DNA: TGTGCCACCAGCAGAGGACTAGCGAACACCGGGGAGCTGTTTTTT

size: NA
D: TRBD2
V: TRBV5-1
J: TRBJ2-3
CDR3: CASSGGTSGGGSTDTQYF
DNA: TGCGCCAGCAGCGGCGGGACTAGCGGGGGCGGAAGCACAGATACGCAGTATTTT

size: NA
D: TRBD1
V: TRBV29-1
J: TRBJ1-2
CDR3: CSVDDRVYGYTF
DNA: TGCAGCGTTGACGACAGGGTTTATGGCTACACCTTC